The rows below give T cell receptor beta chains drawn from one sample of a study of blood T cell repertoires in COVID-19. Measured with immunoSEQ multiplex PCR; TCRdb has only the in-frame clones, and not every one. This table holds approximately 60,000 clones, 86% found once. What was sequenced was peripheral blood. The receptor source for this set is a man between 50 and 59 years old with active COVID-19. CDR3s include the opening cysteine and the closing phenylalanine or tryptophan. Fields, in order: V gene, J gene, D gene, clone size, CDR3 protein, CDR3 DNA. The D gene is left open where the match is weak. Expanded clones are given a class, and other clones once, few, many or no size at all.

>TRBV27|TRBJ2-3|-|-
CASSLELEATDTQYF
TGTGCCAGCAGTTTGGAATTGGAGGCAACAGATACGCAGTATTTT
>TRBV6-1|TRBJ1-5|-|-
CASSVGQGFPNQPQHF
TGTGCCAGCAGTGTAGGGCAGGGTTTTCCCAATCAGCCCCAGCATTTT
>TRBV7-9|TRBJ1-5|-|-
CASSLGDYSNQPQHF
TGTGCCAGCAGCTTAGGAGATTATAGCAATCAGCCCCAGCATTTT
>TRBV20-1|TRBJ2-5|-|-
CSASPLGGFDQETQYF
TGCAGTGCTAGTCCGTTAGGGGGATTCGATCAAGAGACCCAGTACTTC
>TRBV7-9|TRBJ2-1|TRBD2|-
CASSLAGVLDEQFF
TGTGCCAGCAGTTTAGCGGGAGTCTTGGATGAGCAGTTCTTC
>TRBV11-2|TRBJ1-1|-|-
CASSTGLLKAFF
TGTGCCAGCAGCACCGGACTTCTAAAGGCTTTCTTT
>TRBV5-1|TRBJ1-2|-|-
CASSQRAGSDGYTF
TGCGCCAGCAGCCAACGCGCAGGGTCGGATGGCTACACCTTC
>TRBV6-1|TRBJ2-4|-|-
CASSEAIGGAKNIQYF
TGTGCCAGCAGTGAAGCCATCGGTGGAGCCAAAAACATTCAGTACTTC
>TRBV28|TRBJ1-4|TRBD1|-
CASSLGTGGIRF
TGTGCCAGCAGTTTAGGGACAGGGGGTATTCGTTTT
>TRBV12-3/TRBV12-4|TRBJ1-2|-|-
CASSQSGRVTF
TGTGCCAGCAGTCAAAGCGGGCGGGTCACCTTC
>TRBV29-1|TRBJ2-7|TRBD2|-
CSVHLLAGGVSYEQYF
TGCAGCGTTCACTTATTAGCGGGAGGTGTCTCCTACGAGCAGTACTTC
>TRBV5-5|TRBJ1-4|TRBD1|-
CASSLVGGPNEKLFF
TGTGCCAGCAGCTTGGTAGGGGGCCCCAATGAAAAACTGTTTTTT
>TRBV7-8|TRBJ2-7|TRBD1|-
CASSLAGQAGEQYF
TGTGCCAGCAGCTTAGCGGGACAGGCGGGGGAGCAGTACTTC
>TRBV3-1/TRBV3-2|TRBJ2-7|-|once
CASSLTGTGEQYF
TGTGCCAGCAGCCTCACGGGAACGGGGGAGCAGTACTTC
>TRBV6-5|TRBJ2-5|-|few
CASSPTRETQYF
TGTGCCAGCAGTCCGACACGTGAGACCCAGTACTTC
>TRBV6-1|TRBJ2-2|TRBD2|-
CASSGRLAGGTGELFF
TGTGCCAGCAGTGGAAGGCTAGCGGGAGGGACCGGGGAGCTGTTTTTT
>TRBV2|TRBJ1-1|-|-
CASSYPGNTEAFF
TGTGCCAGCAGTTACCCAGGGAACACTGAAGCTTTCTTT